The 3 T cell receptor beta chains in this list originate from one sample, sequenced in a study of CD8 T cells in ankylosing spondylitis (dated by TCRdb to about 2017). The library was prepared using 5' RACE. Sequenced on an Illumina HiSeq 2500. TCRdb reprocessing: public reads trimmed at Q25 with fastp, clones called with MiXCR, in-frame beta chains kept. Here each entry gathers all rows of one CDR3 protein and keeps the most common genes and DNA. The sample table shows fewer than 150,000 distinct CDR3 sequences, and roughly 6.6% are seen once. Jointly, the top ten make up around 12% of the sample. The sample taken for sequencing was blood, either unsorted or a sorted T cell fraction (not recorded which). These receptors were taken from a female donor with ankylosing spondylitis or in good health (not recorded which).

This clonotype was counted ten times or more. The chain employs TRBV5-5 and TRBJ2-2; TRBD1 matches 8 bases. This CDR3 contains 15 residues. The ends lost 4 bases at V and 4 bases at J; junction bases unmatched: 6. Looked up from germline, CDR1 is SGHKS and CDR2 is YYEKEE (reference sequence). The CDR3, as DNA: TGTGCCAGCAGCCTAATTACAGGGGGCACCGGGGAGCTGTTTTTT. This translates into CASSLITGGTGELFF.

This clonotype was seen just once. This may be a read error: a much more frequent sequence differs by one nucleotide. The DNA for the CDR3 is TGTGCCAGCAGCTTACTGGGGAGTAGCTCCTACAATGGGCAGTTCTTC. It codes for CASSLLGSSSYNGQFF. The V call is TRBV7-9, the J call TRBJ2-1; D perhaps matches TRBD2 (5 bases). Looked up from germline, CDR1 is SEHNR and CDR2 is FQNEAQ (reference sequence). This CDR3 comprises 16 residues.

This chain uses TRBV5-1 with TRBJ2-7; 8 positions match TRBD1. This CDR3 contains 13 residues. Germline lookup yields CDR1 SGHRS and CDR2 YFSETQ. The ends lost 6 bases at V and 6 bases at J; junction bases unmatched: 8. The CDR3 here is CASTGDRSGEQYF. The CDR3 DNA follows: TGCGCCAGCACCGGGGACAGGTCTGGCGAGCAGTACTTC.